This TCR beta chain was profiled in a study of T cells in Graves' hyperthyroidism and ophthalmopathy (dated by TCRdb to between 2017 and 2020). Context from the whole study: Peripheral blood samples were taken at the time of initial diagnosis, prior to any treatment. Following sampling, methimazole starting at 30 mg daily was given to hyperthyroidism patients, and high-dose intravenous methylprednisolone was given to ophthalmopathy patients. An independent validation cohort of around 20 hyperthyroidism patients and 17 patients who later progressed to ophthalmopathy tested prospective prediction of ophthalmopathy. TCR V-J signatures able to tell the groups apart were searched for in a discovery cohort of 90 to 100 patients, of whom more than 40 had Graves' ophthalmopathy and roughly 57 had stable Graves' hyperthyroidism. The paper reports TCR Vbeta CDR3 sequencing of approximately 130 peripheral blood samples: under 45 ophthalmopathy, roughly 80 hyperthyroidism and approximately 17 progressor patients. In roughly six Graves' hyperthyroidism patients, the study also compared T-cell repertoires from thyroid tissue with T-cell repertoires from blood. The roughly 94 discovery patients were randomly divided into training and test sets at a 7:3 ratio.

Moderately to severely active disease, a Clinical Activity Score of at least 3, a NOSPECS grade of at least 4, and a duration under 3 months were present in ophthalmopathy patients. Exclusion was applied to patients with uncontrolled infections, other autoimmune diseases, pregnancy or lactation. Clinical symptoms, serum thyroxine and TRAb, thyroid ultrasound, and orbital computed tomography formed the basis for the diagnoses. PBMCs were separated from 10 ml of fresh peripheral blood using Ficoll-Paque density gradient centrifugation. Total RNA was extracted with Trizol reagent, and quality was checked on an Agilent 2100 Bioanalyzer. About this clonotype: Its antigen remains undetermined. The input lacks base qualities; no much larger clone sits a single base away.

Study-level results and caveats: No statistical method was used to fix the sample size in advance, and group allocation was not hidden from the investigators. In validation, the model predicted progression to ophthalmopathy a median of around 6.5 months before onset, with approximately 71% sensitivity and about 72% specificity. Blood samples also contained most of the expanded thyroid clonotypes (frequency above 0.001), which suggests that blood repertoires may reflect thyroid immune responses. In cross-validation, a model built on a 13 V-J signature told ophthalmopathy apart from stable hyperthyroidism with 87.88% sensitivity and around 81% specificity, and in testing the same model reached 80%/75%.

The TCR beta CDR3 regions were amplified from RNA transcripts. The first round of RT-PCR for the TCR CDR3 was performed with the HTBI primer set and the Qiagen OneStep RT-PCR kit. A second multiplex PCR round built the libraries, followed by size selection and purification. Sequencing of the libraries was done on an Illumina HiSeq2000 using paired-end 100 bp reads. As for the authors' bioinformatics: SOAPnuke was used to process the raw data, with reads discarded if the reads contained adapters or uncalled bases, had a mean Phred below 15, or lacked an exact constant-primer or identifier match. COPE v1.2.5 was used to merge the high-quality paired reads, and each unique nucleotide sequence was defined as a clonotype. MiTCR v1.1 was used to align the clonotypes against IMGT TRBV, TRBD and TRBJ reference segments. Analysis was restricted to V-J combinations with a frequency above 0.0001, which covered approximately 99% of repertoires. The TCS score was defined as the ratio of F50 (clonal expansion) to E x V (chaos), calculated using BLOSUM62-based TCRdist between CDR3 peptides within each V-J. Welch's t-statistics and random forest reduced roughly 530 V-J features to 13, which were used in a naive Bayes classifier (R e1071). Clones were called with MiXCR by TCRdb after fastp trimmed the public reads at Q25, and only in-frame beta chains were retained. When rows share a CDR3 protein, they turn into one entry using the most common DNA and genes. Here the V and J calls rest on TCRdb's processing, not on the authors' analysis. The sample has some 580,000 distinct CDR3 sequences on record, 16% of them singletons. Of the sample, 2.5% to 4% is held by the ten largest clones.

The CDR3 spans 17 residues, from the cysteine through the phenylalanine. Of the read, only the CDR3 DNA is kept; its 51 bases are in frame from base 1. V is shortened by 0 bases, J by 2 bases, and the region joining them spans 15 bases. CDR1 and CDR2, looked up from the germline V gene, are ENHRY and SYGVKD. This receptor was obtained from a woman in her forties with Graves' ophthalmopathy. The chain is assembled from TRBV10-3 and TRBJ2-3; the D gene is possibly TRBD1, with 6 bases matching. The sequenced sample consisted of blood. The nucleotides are TGTGCCATCAGTGAGTCCCTGGAACAGGGCCCCACAGATACGCAGTATTTT. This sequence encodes CAISESLEQGPTDTQYF.